This T cell receptor (beta chain) was documented in a study of shared clonotypes between healthy human individuals. CD45RO-negative, CCR7-positively selected cells formed the naive CD8 fraction, excluding terminally differentiated effector memory CD45RA+ cells. Sequencing was performed with immunoSEQ multiplex PCR; in TCRdb, only in-frame clones are kept and a portion is missing. The sample lists just over 2,000,000 clones, approximately 94% occurring once. With 3 bases clipped from V and 3 bases from J, the junction kept 5 bases outside the gene matches. The CDR3 sequence is 15 residues long. Germline assignment: CDR1 MGHRA and CDR2 YSYEKL.

This rearrangement joins TRBV4-1 to TRBJ2-7; 10 bases fit TRBD2. The specimen was naive CD8+ T cells sorted from blood. The sequence derives from a man between 18 and 29 years old in good health. The CDR3 spells CASSQSLAGDYEQYF. CDR3 coding DNA: TGCGCCAGCAGCCAGTCGCTAGCGGGAGACTACGAGCAGTACTTC.